The T cell receptor (beta chain) described here comes from a study of T cell repertoires in cytomegalovirus infection. Turning to the study itself: It was recently identified HLA-C-restricted and well-studied HLA-B-restricted CMV epitopes that the study used.

About this clonotype itself: Its antigen is unknown.

TCRdb reprocessed the reads with MiXCR, giving one entry per CDR3 protein. This sample has under 850,000 distinct CDR3 sequences, with roughly 33% found just once. The CDR3 extends over 14 amino acids. Trimming took 2 bases from V and 5 from J, leaving 11 bases between them. Germline CDR1 reads SGHNT; CDR2 reads YYREEE (reference sequence). The input for sequencing was cultured PBMCs, taken from culture after CMV antigen stimulation. This chain connects TRBV5-4 to TRBJ1-5, with a tentative D call TRBD1 (6 bases). The origin of this receptor is a human donor in good health (CMV status not recorded). Some clones in this sample may be carry-over from other donors' samples. Here the CDR3 DNA reads TGTGCCAGCAGCTTACAGGGCGGGGATCAGCCCCAGCATTTT. Translating it yields CASSLQGGDQPQHF.